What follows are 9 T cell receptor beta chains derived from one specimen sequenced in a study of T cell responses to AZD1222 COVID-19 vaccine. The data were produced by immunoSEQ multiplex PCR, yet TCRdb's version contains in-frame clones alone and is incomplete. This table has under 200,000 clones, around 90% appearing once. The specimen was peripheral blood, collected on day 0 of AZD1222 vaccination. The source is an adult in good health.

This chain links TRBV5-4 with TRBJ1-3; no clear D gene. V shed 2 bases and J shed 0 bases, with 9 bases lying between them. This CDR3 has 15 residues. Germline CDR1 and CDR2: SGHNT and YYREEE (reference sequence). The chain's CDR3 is CASSLDRVSGNTIYF. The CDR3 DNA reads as TGTGCCAGCAGCTTAGATAGAGTCTCTGGAAACACCATATATTTT.

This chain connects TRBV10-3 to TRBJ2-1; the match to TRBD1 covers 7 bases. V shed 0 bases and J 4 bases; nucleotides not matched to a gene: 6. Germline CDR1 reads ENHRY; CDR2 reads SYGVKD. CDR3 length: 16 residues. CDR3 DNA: TGTGCCATCAGTGAGTCGACAGGGTTAGGGTACAATGAGCAGTTCTTC. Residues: CAISESTGLGYNEQFF.

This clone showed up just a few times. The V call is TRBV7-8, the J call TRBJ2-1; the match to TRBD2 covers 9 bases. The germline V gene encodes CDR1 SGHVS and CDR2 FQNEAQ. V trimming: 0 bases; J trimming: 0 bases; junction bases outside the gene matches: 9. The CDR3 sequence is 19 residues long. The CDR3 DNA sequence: TGTGCCAGCAGCTTAGCGACAGGACTAGCGCCCAGCTCCTACAATGAGCAGTTCTTC. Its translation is CASSLATGLAPSSYNEQFF.

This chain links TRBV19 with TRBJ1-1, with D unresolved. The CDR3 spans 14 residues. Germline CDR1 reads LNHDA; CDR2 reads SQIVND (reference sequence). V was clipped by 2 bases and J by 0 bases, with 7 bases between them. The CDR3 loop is CASSIWAMNTEAFF. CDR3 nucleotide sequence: TGTGCCAGTAGTATATGGGCCATGAACACTGAAGCTTTCTTT.

CDR3 loop: CSAGRGSPFF. The CDR3 DNA is TGCAGTGCTGGAAGGGGTTCACCTTTCTTT. The chain joins TRBV20-1 to TRBJ1-1; weak D call: TRBD1 (5 bases). Trimming left V 5 bases short and J 12 bases short, with 13 bases between. The CDR3 totals 10 residues. The germline V gene has CDR1 DFQATT and CDR2 SNEGSKA (reference sequence).

DNA for the CDR3: TGTGCCAGCAGCTCGACTAGCGGGGATCTATACGAGCAGTACTTC. Amino acid sequence: CASSSTSGDLYEQYF. This chain connects TRBV7-2 to TRBJ2-7; 11 bases align to TRBD2. The V gene's germline CDR1 is SGHTA and CDR2 FQGNSA. The CDR3 loop spans 15 amino acids. V shed 4 bases and J 4 bases; nucleotides not matched to a gene: 6.

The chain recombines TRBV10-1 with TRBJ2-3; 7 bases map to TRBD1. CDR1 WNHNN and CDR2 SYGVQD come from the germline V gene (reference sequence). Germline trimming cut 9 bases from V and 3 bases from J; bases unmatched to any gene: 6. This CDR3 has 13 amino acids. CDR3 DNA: TGCGCCAGAGGAAAGACAGGGACAGATACGCAGTATTTT. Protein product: CARGKTGTDTQYF.

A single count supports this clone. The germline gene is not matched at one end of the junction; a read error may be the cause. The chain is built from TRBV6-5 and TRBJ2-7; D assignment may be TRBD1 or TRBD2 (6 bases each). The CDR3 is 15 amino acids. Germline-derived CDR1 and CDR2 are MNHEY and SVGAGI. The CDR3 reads CASSYGPGAHYEQYF. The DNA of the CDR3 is TGTGCCAGCAGTTACGGACCGGGGGCCCACTACGAGCAATACTTC.

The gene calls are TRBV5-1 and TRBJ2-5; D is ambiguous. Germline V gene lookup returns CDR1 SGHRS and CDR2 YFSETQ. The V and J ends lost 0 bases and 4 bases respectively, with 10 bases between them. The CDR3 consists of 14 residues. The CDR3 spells CASSLVGSGETQYF. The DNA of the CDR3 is TGCGCCAGCAGCTTGGTTGGCAGTGGAGAGACCCAGTACTTC.